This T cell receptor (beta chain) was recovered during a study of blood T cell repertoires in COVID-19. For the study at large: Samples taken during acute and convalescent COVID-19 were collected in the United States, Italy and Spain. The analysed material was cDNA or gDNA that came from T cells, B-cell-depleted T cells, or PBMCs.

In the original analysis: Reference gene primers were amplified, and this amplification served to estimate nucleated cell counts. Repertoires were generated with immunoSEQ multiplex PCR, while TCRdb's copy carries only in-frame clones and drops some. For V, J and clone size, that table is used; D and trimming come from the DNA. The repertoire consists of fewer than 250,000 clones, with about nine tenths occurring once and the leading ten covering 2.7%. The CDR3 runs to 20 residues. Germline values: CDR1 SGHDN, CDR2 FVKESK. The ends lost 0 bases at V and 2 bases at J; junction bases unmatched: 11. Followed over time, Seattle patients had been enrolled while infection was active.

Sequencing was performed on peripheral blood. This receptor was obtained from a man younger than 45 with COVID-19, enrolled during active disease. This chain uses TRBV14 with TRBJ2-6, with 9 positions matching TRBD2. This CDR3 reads CASSQDPWLAGRAGANVLTF. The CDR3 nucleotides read TGTGCCAGCAGCCAAGACCCGTGGCTAGCGGGAAGGGCTGGGGCCAACGTCCTGACTTTC.